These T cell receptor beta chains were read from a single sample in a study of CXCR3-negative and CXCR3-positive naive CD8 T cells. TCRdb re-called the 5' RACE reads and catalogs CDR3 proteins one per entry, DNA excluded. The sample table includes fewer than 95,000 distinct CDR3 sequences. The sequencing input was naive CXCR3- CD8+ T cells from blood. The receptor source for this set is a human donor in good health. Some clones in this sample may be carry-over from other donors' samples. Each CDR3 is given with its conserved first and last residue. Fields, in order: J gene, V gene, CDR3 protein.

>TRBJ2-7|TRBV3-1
CASSQVERDYEQYF
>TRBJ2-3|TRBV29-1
CSGSPRGDADTQYF
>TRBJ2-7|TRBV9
CASSAGLPRTHEQYF
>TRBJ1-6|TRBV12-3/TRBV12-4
CASGTGAKGDNSPLHF
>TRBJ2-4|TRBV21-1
CASSKGGQGPAKNIQYF
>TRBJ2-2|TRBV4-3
CASSPTVGWTGELFF
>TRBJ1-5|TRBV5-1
CASSLSGGDSSQPQHF
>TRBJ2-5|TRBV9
CASSDRDRGYSETQYF
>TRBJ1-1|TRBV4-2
CASSHLAEAFF
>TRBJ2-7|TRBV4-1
CASSQADLYEQYF
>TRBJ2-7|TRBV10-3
CAISVGLADSYEQYF
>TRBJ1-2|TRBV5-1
CASSFDGSPNYGYTF
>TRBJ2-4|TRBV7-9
CASSFTAGGLNIQYF
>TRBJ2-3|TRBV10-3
CAISAGAATQYF
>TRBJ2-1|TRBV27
CASNSGGVYNEQFF
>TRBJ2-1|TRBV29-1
CSVIGLFSYNEQFF
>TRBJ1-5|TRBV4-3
CASSQEGDNQPQHF
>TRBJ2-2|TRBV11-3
CASSSLAAGQLLF
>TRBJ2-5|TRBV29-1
CSVEPSTAVYQETQYF
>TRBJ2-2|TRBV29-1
CSVGYPSGSENTGELFF
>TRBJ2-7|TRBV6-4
CASSRMTGDYEQYF
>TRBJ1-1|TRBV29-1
CSVVGEGPILGTEAFF
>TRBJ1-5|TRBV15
CATSRTYSDQPQHF
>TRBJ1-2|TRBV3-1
CASSADWNYGYTF
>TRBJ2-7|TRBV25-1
CASSEHRADSYEQYF
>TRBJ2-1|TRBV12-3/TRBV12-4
CASSLGGSEQFF
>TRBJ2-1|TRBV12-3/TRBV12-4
CASSQTAGTSPGNEQFF
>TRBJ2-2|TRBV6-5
CASSRDSETGELFF
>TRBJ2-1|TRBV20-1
CSARGDHNEQFF
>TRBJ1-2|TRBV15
CATSDLGQPYGYTF
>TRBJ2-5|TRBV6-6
CASSSPSGYQETQYF
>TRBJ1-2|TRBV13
CASSGQGYGYTF
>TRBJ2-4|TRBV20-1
CSATSLGGGLDIQYF
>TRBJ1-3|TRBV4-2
CASSQADDSGNTIYF
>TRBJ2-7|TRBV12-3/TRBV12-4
CASSPPGALSSYEQYF
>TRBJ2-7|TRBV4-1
CASSPGRALYEQYF
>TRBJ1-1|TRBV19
CASSITKLNTEAFF
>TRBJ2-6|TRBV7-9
CASSFPRTGSGANVLTF
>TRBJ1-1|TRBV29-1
CSGGENTEAFF
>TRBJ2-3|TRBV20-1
CSARDRASGDSDTQYF
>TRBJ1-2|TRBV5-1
CASSLEAVLTF
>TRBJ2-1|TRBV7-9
CASSPTSGTRINEQFF
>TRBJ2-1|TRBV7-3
CASSLRTWEGNEQFF
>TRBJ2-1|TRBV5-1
CASSLHTSGGPLNEQFF
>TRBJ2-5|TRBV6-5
CASSGTGIYSGTQYF
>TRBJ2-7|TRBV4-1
CASSQADISYEQYF
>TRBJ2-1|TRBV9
CASSDSRTSGGDSEQFF
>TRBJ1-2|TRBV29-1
CSGDRANGYTF
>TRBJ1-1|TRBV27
CASSLSGSSTEAFF
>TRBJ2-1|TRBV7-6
CASSLAGASFNEQFF
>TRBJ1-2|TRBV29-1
CSALRDRGREGYTF